Listed below are T cell receptor beta chains from one sample, sequenced in a study of identical twins. TCRdb re-analysed the 5' RACE reads in MiXCR, keeping a single row per CDR3 protein. The data show a few hundred thousand distinct CDR3 sequences, approximately 10% seen once. These data also featured in a second study, about yellow fever vaccine responses in identical twins.

Specimen: PBMCs. These receptors came from a woman aged 18-29 years in good health. Both conserved end residues are part of each CDR3. D genes are given only for firm matches. The size entry is marked missing in some rows and otherwise reads once, few, many or a size class.

>TRBV9|many|TRBJ2-7|TRBD1
CASSAPDRGSYEQYF
TGTGCCAGCAGCGCTCCGGACAGGGGATCCTACGAGCAGTACTTC
>TRBV11-2|many|TRBJ2-1|NA
CASRTGGGIEQFF
TGTGCCAGCAGGACGGGTGGCGGGATTGAGCAGTTCTTC
>TRBV7-6|many|TRBJ2-3|NA
CASSLGSGFTDTQYF
TGTGCCAGCAGCTTAGGTAGCGGTTTCACAGATACGCAGTATTTT
>TRBV20-1|NA|TRBJ2-5|NA
CSARENSGTQYF
TGCAGTGCTAGAGAAAATAGCGGGACCCAGTACTTC
>TRBV11-2|many|TRBJ2-1|NA
CASSMSGFDNEQFF
TGTGCCAGCAGCATGAGCGGGTTCGACAATGAGCAGTTCTTC
>TRBV5-5|once|TRBJ2-2|TRBD1
CASSRDSLCGELFF
TGTGCCAGCAGCCGGGACAGCCTATGCGGGGAGCTGTTTTTT
>TRBV28|few|TRBJ2-1|NA
CATLTDYNEQFF
TGTGCCACCCTGACAGATTACAATGAGCAGTTCTTC
>TRBV29-1|NA|TRBJ2-7|TRBD1
CSVGTGGHYTYEQYF
TGCAGCGTTGGGACAGGGGGTCACTACACCTACGAGCAGTACTTC
>TRBV7-2|NA|TRBJ2-1|NA
CASSARRNNEQFF
TGTGCCAGCAGCGCCAGGAGGAACAATGAGCAGTTCTTC
>TRBV5-1|few|TRBJ2-1|NA
CASSLAGWGGSSYNEQFF
TGCGCCAGCAGCTTGGCCGGGTGGGGCGGCAGCTCCTACAATGAGCAGTTCTTC
>TRBV30|few|TRBJ2-7|NA
CAWERDQTYEQYF
TGTGCCTGGGAAAGGGACCAGACCTACGAGCAGTACTTC
>TRBV6-5|NA|TRBJ2-1|TRBD2
CASSYSIVGGWGSNEQFF
TGTGCCAGCAGTTACTCGATAGTGGGGGGGTGGGGGAGCAATGAGCAGTTCTTC
>TRBV6-1|many|TRBJ1-5|NA
CASSPPRDPHSNQPQHF
TGTGCCAGCAGTCCCCCCCGGGACCCGCATAGCAATCAGCCCCAGCATTTT
>TRBV5-1|many|TRBJ2-3|NA
CASSLDIGTDTQYF
TGCGCCAGCAGCCTGGACATCGGCACAGATACGCAGTATTTT
>TRBV15|many|TRBJ2-7|NA
CATSRDSGSYEQYF
TGTGCCACCAGCAGAGATAGCGGTTCCTACGAGCAGTACTTC
>TRBV28|many|TRBJ2-7|TRBD2
CASSSGLATYEQYF
TGTGCCAGCAGTTCGGGACTAGCGACCTACGAGCAGTACTTC
>TRBV20-1|few|TRBJ2-7|TRBD1
CSARDGTGGREQYF
TGCAGTGCTAGAGATGGGACAGGGGGAAGGGAGCAGTACTTC
>TRBV12-3/TRBV12-4|many|TRBJ1-1|TRBD1
CASSFLGQGSTEAFF
TGTGCCAGCAGTTTTCTCGGACAGGGGAGTACTGAAGCTTTCTTT
>TRBV20-1|NA|TRBJ2-5|NA
CSAPQQGTETQYF
TGCAGTGCTCCCCAACAGGGTACGGAGACCCAGTACTTC
>TRBV7-2|NA|TRBJ2-5|NA
CASSGQGREEETQYF
TGTGCCAGCAGCGGACAGGGGCGGGAGGAAGAGACCCAGTACTTC
>TRBV4-2|few|TRBJ2-2|NA
CASSQDPSAGSGELFF
TGTGCCAGCAGCCAAGATCCGTCGGCGGGAAGCGGGGAGCTGTTTTTT
>TRBV2|few|TRBJ2-1|TRBD2
CASTPGLAGDNEQFF
TGTGCCAGCACCCCAGGACTAGCGGGAGACAATGAGCAGTTCTTC
>TRBV12-3/TRBV12-4|many|TRBJ2-7|NA
CASRAQIEQYF
TGTGCCAGCAGAGCCCAGATCGAGCAGTACTTC
>TRBV28|few|TRBJ2-3|NA
CASRPLGSGGTDTQYF
TGTGCCAGCAGGCCTTTAGGGAGCGGAGGCACAGATACGCAGTATTTT
>TRBV7-3|many|TRBJ2-3|TRBD2
CASSLNGGGIDTQYF
TGTGCCAGCAGCTTAAATGGCGGGGGAATCGATACGCAGTATTTT
>TRBV6-2/TRBV6-3|NA|TRBJ2-5|TRBD2
CASSFPLRELDETQYF
TGTGCCAGCAGTTTCCCCTTGCGGGAGCTCGACGAGACCCAGTACTTC
>TRBV29-1|NA|TRBJ1-1|NA
CSEVVENEAFF
TGCAGCGAGGTGGTGGAAAATGAAGCTTTCTTT
>TRBV6-2/TRBV6-3|few|TRBJ1-1|NA
CASSHRTPNTEAFF
TGTGCCAGCAGTCACAGGACACCGAACACTGAAGCTTTCTTT
>TRBV19|NA|TRBJ2-1|NA
CASSIAGFGRNEQFF
TGTGCCAGTAGTATAGCGGGGTTTGGACGGAATGAGCAGTTCTTC
>TRBV7-9|many|TRBJ2-5|TRBD1
CASSENRGYQETQYF
TGTGCCAGCAGCGAAAACAGGGGGTACCAAGAGACCCAGTACTTC
>TRBV5-1|many|TRBJ2-7|NA
CASSSPGSGYEQYF
TGCGCCAGCAGTTCCCCAGGTAGCGGATACGAGCAGTACTTC
>TRBV12-3/TRBV12-4|many|TRBJ2-7|TRBD1
CASSPPGQGRYEQYF
TGTGCCAGCAGTCCCCCGGGACAGGGTCGCTACGAGCAGTACTTC
>TRBV2|many|TRBJ2-2|NA
CASSVKGTGELFF
TGTGCCAGCAGTGTCAAAGGCACCGGGGAGCTGTTTTTT
>TRBV25-1|many|TRBJ2-7|NA
CASRGGPYEQYF
TGTGCCAGCAGGGGGGGCCCCTACGAGCAGTACTTC
>TRBV29-1|many|TRBJ2-1|NA
CSVDQEYNEQFF
TGCAGCGTTGATCAGGAGTACAATGAGCAGTTCTTC
>TRBV3-1|NA|TRBJ2-3|NA
CASSQARQSTDTQYF
TGTGCCAGCAGCCAAGCTAGACAGTCCACAGATACGCAGTATTTT
>TRBV29-1|many|TRBJ2-3|TRBD1
CSVGQGVGTDTQYF
TGCAGCGTAGGACAGGGGGTAGGCACAGATACGCAGTATTTT
>TRBV27|NA|TRBJ1-2|NA
CASSSTSGDGYTF
TGTGCCAGCAGTTCTACGTCCGGGGATGGCTACACCTTC
>TRBV28|many|TRBJ1-4|TRBD1
CASSSTGAGEKLFF
TGTGCCAGCAGTTCGACAGGGGCGGGGGAAAAACTGTTTTTT
>TRBV29-1|NA|TRBJ2-2|TRBD1
CSVPGTGVYTGELFF
TGCAGCGTCCCCGGGACAGGGGTTTACACCGGGGAGCTGTTTTTT
>TRBV29-1|few|TRBJ1-2|NA
CSVERTEYGYTF
TGCAGCGTTGAAAGGACAGAGTATGGCTACACCTTC